Listed here are 31 T cell receptor beta chains from one sample, sequenced in a study of molecular identifiers for immune sequencing clone quantification. TCRdb recomputed calls from the PCR reads with MiXCR, one row per CDR3 protein. This sample has under 15,000 distinct CDR3 sequences; less than 20% occur once, and the top ten carry 1.5% to 2%. Sequencing used naive CD8+ T cells from blood, with Jurkat cell RNA spiked in. The subset denotes: FACS-sorted CD8+CD4-CCR7+CD45RA+ naive T cells. The receptors originated from a human donor in good health. Some libraries in this study had Jurkat cell RNA spiked in.

This clonotype has a handful of counts. Given a much more abundant clone one base away, this may be a read error. V and J are TRBV4-2 and TRBJ2-3; TRBD2 matches 11 bases. This CDR3 has 17 residues. Germline V lookup: CDR1 LGHNA, CDR2 YNFKEQ. The junction had 7 bases not matched to a gene; V was cut back by 3 bases and J by 2 bases. CDR3 DNA: TGTGCCAGCAGCCAGGTTATGGGACTAGCGGACACAGATACGCAGTATTTT. Amino acids: CASSQVMGLADTDTQYF.

This clonotype has ten or more counts. J is TRBJ2-7 and V is TRBV28, with unresolved D. The length of the CDR3 is 11 residues. V lost 3 bases, J lost 0 bases, and 0 bases lay in between. Germline CDR1 is MDHEN and CDR2 is SYDVKM. The CDR3 bases are TGTGCCAGCAGTTTCTCCTACGAGCAGTACTTC. It codes for CASSFSYEQYF.

By its share, this clonotype is medium-sized. The chain couples TRBV19 to TRBJ2-2; D gene unclear. This CDR3 is 14 amino acids long. CDR1 and CDR2 (germline): LNHDA, SQIVND (reference sequence). V lost 2 bases, J lost 4 bases, and 8 bases lay in between. The CDR3 loop is CASSISGSTGELFF. In nucleotides, the CDR3 is TGTGCCAGTAGTATAAGTGGAAGCACCGGGGAGCTGTTTTTT.

This clonotype has a handful of counts. A read error may be the cause here, since a much bigger clone is one base away. The rearrangement uses TRBV4-1 and TRBJ2-5; D gene unclear. Germline assignment: CDR1 MGHRA and CDR2 YSYEKL. V was cut by 0 bases and J by 4 bases, with 9 bases left in between. This CDR3 is 14 amino acids long. DNA for the CDR3: TGCGCCAGCAGCCAAGATGGTCTCGGAGAGACCCAGTACTTC. This sequence encodes CASSQDGLGETQYF.

By proportion, this clonotype is medium-sized. This chain uses TRBV28 with TRBJ2-5; 8 nucleotides align to TRBD2. Germline CDR1 is MDHEN and CDR2 is SYDVKM. The trim removed 6 bases at V and 2 bases at J, leaving 5 bases unmatched. The CDR3 is made up of 14 amino acids. The CDR3 protein is CASRTIAGQETQYF. The CDR3 DNA reads as TGTGCCAGCAGAACTATAGCGGGACAAGAGACCCAGTACTTC.

This clonotype was counted at least ten times. The chain couples TRBV10-3 to TRBJ2-5; 7 nucleotides align to TRBD1. Trimming at V came to 6 bases and at J to 2 bases, leaving 3 bases not matched to a gene. Germline V gene data show CDR1 as ENHRY and CDR2 as SYGVKD. This CDR3 is built from 13 residues. The CDR3 protein is CAIRGQVQETQYF. Written as DNA, the CDR3 is TGTGCCATCAGAGGACAGGTACAAGAGACCCAGTACTTC.

This clonotype has at least ten counts. This chain links TRBV4-3 with TRBJ2-7, with D possibly TRBD1 on 5 matching bases. The CDR3 has 14 residues. Trimming pared 0 bases from V and 2 bases from J, leaving 8 bases between. Germline V gene data show CDR1 as LGHNA and CDR2 as YSLEER. CDR3 DNA: TGCGCCAGCAGCCAAGATCCAGGGACCTACGAGCAGTACTTC. Translated: CASSQDPGTYEQYF.

The chain links TRBV5-5 to TRBJ1-2, with a weak D call TRBD1 (5 bases). Trimming pared 1 base from V and 8 bases from J, leaving 9 bases between. Germline V gene data show CDR1 as SGHKS and CDR2 as YYEKEE (reference sequence). The CDR3 extends over 12 amino acids. CDR3: CASSLTGFGYTF. In DNA form, the CDR3 reads TGTGCCAGCAGCTTGACAGGCTTCGGCTACACCTTC.

This clonotype occurred a few times. The gene calls are TRBV11-2 and TRBJ2-1; 7 bases align to TRBD1. CDR1 and CDR2 from the germline V gene are SGHAT and FQNNGV. The CDR3 covers 15 residues. V lost 0 bases to trimming and J lost 8 bases; unmatched junction nucleotides: 7. This CDR3 reads CASSLDTGARDEQFF. DNA of the CDR3: TGTGCCAGCAGCTTAGATACAGGGGCTCGGGATGAGCAGTTCTTC.

This clonotype is medium-sized in the sample. The chain links TRBV12-3 or TRBV12-4 to TRBJ2-2; either TRBD1 or TRBD2 may supply D (6 bases each). V lost 1 base and J lost 3, with 18 bases in between. The CDR3 loop spans 18 amino acids. The DNA of the CDR3 is TGTGCCAGCAGTTTAGGCTTTCGGGGGCGTGCGGACACCGGGGAGCTGTTTTTT. Translating gives CASSLGFRGRADTGELFF.

This clonotype was recorded a few times. V is TRBV20-1 and J is TRBJ2-1, with TRBD2 identical over 12 bases. Germline CDR1 is DFQATT and CDR2 is SNEGSKA (reference sequence). J gave up 4 bases and V 3 bases, and 7 bases lay outside the gene matches. The CDR3 covers 16 residues. In DNA, the CDR3 is TGCAGTGCTAGGGAGACTAGCGGGAGTTCTTACAATGAGCAGTTCTTC. Amino acids: CSARETSGSSYNEQFF.

This clonotype counts as medium-sized. The chain combines TRBV12-3 or TRBV12-4 with TRBJ1-1, with D unresolved. The CDR3 runs 12 residues. Trimming left V 5 bases short and J 10 bases short, with 14 bases between. The CDR3 loop reads CASSIPRVGAFF. In DNA, the CDR3 is TGTGCCAGCAGTATCCCTCGGGTTGGAGCTTTCTTT.

This clonotype was detected ten times or more. This sequence joins TRBV21-1 and TRBJ2-1; TRBD1, the table's D call, lacks a check against the DNA. TRBV21-1 is shown as a pseudogene. There are 17 residues in the CDR3. CDR3 region: CASSKVMEVMGAPEQFF. In DNA, the CDR3 is TGTGCCAGCAGCAAAGTGATGGAGGTGATGGGGGCCCCGGAGCAGTTCTTC.

In this sample, this clonotype is medium-sized (0.01 to 0.1%). The chain recombines TRBV20-1 with TRBJ2-3; D uncertain. CDR3 size: 14 residues. Trimming stripped 6 bases from V and 2 bases from J, with 15 bases between. From germline, CDR1 is DFQATT and CDR2 SNEGSKA (reference sequence). The CDR3 nucleotides are TGCAGTGCAAAAGACGCCACCTACACAGATACGCAGTATTTT. Its translation is CSAKDATYTDTQYF.

This clonotype is medium-sized. V is TRBV28 and J is TRBJ2-7; TRBD2 matches at 10 bases. This CDR3 region has 15 residues. The V gene's germline CDR1 is MDHEN and CDR2 SYDVKM. V lost 7 bases to trimming and J lost 7 bases; unmatched junction nucleotides: 13. The DNA for the CDR3 is TGTGCCAGCACCGCTCAGCGGGAGGGCCTTGGGGAGCAGTACTTC. Translated: CASTAQREGLGEQYF.

This clonotype was counted at least ten times. The chain employs TRBV7-9 and TRBJ2-4, with TRBD2 matching 7 bases. The junction had 10 bases not matched to a gene; V was cut back by 5 bases and J by 0 bases. Per the germline V gene, CDR1 is SEHNR and CDR2 is FQNEAQ (reference sequence). The CDR3 extends over 17 amino acids. CDR3 sequence: CASSTQGAGPAKNIQYF. CDR3 nucleotide sequence: TGTGCCAGCAGCACTCAAGGAGCGGGACCAGCCAAAAACATTCAGTACTTC.

This clonotype qualifies as medium-sized (0.01 to 0.1%). This sequence joins TRBV7-2 and TRBJ2-2; TRBD2 matches at 14 bases. The V segment lost 7 bases and the J segment 4 bases; nucleotides outside the gene matches: 8. CDR1 and CDR2 from the germline V gene are SGHTA and FQGNSA. The CDR3 totals 17 residues. The CDR3 is CASTTTSGRAFTGELFF. Here the CDR3 DNA reads TGTGCCAGCACCACGACTAGCGGGAGGGCCTTCACCGGGGAGCTGTTTTTT.

In this sample, this clonotype turned up once. The chain carries TRBV30 and TRBJ2-1; TRBD2 matches 9 bases. CDR3 size: 15 residues. Germline CDR1 and CDR2: GTSNPN and SVGIG (reference sequence). The J segment lost 8 bases and the V segment lost 5 bases, leaving 13 bases of the junction unmatched. The CDR3 loop reads CAWDDSGRMYYEQFF. For the CDR3, the DNA is TGTGCCTGGGATGATAGCGGGAGAATGTACTATGAGCAGTTCTTC.

The chain carries TRBV2 and TRBJ2-7; 7 nucleotides agree with TRBD2. The CDR3 extends over 13 amino acids. The ends lost 8 bases at V and 0 bases at J; junction bases unmatched: 4. In germline, CDR1 is SNHLY, CDR2 FYNNEI. The CDR3, as DNA: TGTGCCAGCCGGCGCGGGAGCTCCTACGAGCAGTACTTC. Translation gives CASRRGSSYEQYF.

V usage is TRBV20-1 and J usage is TRBJ2-3; 10 bases fit TRBD2. V trimming: 0 bases; J trimming: 2 bases; junction bases outside the gene matches: 11. Germline V gene data show CDR1 as DFQATT and CDR2 as SNEGSKA (reference sequence). The CDR3 loop spans 18 amino acids. Written as DNA, the CDR3 is TGCAGTGCTAGAGATCCGTGGGGGACTAGCGACTCCACAGATACGCAGTATTTT. Translation: CSARDPWGTSDSTDTQYF.

In its sample, this clonotype was seen many times. V is TRBV29-1 and J is TRBJ1-5, with D possibly being TRBD1 (5 bases). Per the germline V gene, CDR1 is SQVTM and CDR2 is ANQGSEA. The length of the CDR3 is 15 residues. Trimming left V 7 bases short and J 5 bases short, with 21 bases between. CDR3 in amino acids: CSALGEGNMDQPQHF. The CDR3 DNA follows: TGCAGCGCCCTGGGAGAGGGGAACATGGATCAGCCCCAGCATTTT.

This clonotype qualifies as medium-sized. The chain has TRBV20-1 and TRBJ2-7; TRBD2 matches at 8 bases. Trimming removed 0 bases from V and 3 bases from J; junction bases left unmatched: 4. Germline V gene sequence: CDR1 DFQATT, CDR2 SNEGSKA (reference sequence). The CDR3 is made up of 14 amino acids. CDR3 DNA sequence: TGCAGTGCTAGAGAAGCGGGAGCTCTCTACGAGCAGTACTTC. This sequence encodes CSAREAGALYEQYF.

This clonotype rates as medium-sized. The rearrangement uses TRBV7-9 and TRBJ1-1, with D tentatively TRBD1 (6 bases). Germline lookup yields CDR1 SEHNR and CDR2 FQNEAQ (reference sequence). The CDR3 spans 16 residues. With 3 bases removed from V and 5 bases from J, the gap between germline ends came to 19 bases. This CDR3 is CASSFLGQGLGTEAFF. The CDR3 nucleotides read TGTGCCAGCAGCTTCTTAGGTCAGGGGCTGGGTACTGAAGCTTTCTTT.

In this sample, this clonotype turned up a few times. The chain recombines TRBV5-1 with TRBJ2-3, with 9 bases that match TRBD2. From germline, CDR1 is SGHRS and CDR2 YFSETQ. This CDR3 has 15 amino acids. V lost 2 bases to trimming and J lost 6 bases; unmatched junction nucleotides: 7. Written as DNA, the CDR3 is TGCGCCAGCAGCTTCCGCGGGAGGGAAGTGGATACGCAGTATTTT. Protein sequence: CASSFRGREVDTQYF.

The rearrangement uses TRBV5-3 and TRBJ2-7; D is uncertain. TRBV5-3 is an open reading frame whose function is uncertain. The CDR3 runs to 11 residues. V lost 8 bases and J 6 bases, leaving 12 bases between the germline ends. The CDR3 nucleotides are TGTGCCAGCAGCCTACTCCGCGAGCAGTACTTC. Its translation: CASSLLREQYF.

This clonotype has a count of ten or more. The chain couples TRBV19 to TRBJ2-5; D not resolved. The germline V gene has CDR1 LNHDA and CDR2 SQIVND (reference sequence). Trimming took 3 bases from V and 4 from J, leaving 9 bases between them. CDR3 length: 13 amino acids. CDR3 residues: CASSMRPRETQYF. Here the CDR3 DNA reads TGTGCCAGTAGTATGCGGCCGCGAGAGACCCAGTACTTC. The full variable domain, completed using reference TRBV19 and TRBJ2-5, is DGGITQSPKYLFRKEGQNVTLSCEQNLNHDAMYWYRQDPGQGLRLIYYSQIVNDFQKGDIAEGYSVSREKKESFPLTVTSAQKNPTAFYLCASSMRPRETQYFGPGTRLLVL.

This clonotype is medium-sized by share. The chain recombines TRBV29-1 with TRBJ1-3, with 9 bases fitting TRBD1. The V gene end was trimmed by 6 bases and the J gene end by 2 bases; junction bases not matched to a gene: 2. The CDR3 length is 13 residues. The germline gives CDR1 SQVTM, CDR2 ANQGSEA. The CDR3 is CSVTGGPGNTIYF. DNA of the CDR3: TGCAGCGTCACAGGGGGCCCTGGAAACACCATATATTTT.

This clonotype is medium-sized within its sample. The chain is built from TRBV19 and TRBJ1-5; the D is unclear. V was shortened by 7 bases and J by 6 bases, with 16 bases between the two germline ends. The V gene's germline CDR1 is LNHDA and CDR2 SQIVND (reference sequence). This CDR3 comprises 14 residues. In nucleotides, the CDR3 is TGTGCCAGTAAGGCGGGGTATAACAGTCAGCCCCAGCATTTT. Translation: CASKAGYNSQPQHF.

This clonotype is medium-sized (0.01 to 0.1%). V gene TRBV7-9 combines with J gene TRBJ1-5; unclear D gene. CDR1 and CDR2 (germline): SEHNR, FQNEAQ (reference sequence). The CDR3 loop spans 12 amino acids. V lost 4 bases to trimming and J lost 5 bases, with 6 bases between them. The CDR3 sequence is CASSSIDQPQHF. The CDR3 DNA reads as TGTGCCAGCAGCTCAATAGATCAGCCCCAGCATTTT.

V gene TRBV10-3 combines with J gene TRBJ2-1; 10 bases match TRBD2. V shed 5 bases, J shed 3 bases, and the junction held 19 bases outside the gene matches. Germline V gene data show CDR1 as ENHRY and CDR2 as SYGVKD. The CDR3 spans 20 residues. The CDR3 region has the DNA TGTGCCATCAGTAAGGAGTCGCTAGCGGGAGAAGATATCGGCTACAATGAGCAGTTCTTC. This sequence encodes CAISKESLAGEDIGYNEQFF.

The gene calls are TRBV7-9 and TRBJ1-5; no definite D call. Trimming pared 1 base from V and 3 bases from J, leaving 7 bases between. Germline CDR1 and CDR2: SEHNR and FQNEAQ (reference sequence). This CDR3 contains 14 residues. As DNA, the CDR3 is TGTGCCAGCAGCTTAGGAGGGAACAATCAGCCCCAGCATTTT. Protein product: CASSLGGNNQPQHF.